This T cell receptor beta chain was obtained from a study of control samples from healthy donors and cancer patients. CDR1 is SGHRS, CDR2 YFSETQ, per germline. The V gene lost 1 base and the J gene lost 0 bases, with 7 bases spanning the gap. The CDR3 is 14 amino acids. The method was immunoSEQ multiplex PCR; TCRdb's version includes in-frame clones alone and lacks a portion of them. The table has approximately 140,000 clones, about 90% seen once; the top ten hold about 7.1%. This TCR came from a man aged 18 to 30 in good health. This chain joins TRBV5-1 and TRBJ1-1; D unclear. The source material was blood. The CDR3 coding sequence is TGCGCCAGCAGCTTGAACGGTATGAACACTGAAGCTTTCTTT. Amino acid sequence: CASSLNGMNTEAFF. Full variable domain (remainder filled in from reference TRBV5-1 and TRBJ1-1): KAGVTQTPRYLIKTRGQQVTLSCSPISGHRSVSWYQQTPGQGLQFLFEYFSETQRNKGNFPGRFSGRQFSNSRSEMNVSTLELGDSALYLCASSLNGMNTEAFFGQGTRLTVV.